This is a list of T cell receptor beta chains from one sample in a study of T cells after yellow fever vaccination. MiXCR, applied by TCRdb to the 5' RACE reads, yields one record per CDR3 protein. The sample holds 620,000 or so distinct CDR3 sequences, roughly 12% seen once. Material: PBMCs, obtained on the day of the yellow fever booster vaccination. The receptor set was obtained from a man aged 25 to 40 who received the YFV17D yellow fever vaccine. The CDR3 runs from the conserved cysteine through the conserved F or W. Fields, in order: V gene, J gene, clone size, D gene, CDR3 protein, CDR3 DNA. The D gene is left open where the match is weak. Size is omitted from some rows. Given values are once, few, many or a class for expanded clones.

V gene: TRBV7-3
J gene: TRBJ2-3
clone size: few
D gene: TRBD2
CDR3 protein: CASSLTPGGGTDTQYF
CDR3 DNA: TGTGCCAGCAGCTTAACCCCGGGAGGCGGAACAGATACGCAGTATTTT

V gene: TRBV20-1
J gene: TRBJ2-3
clone size: .
D gene: .
CDR3 protein: CSATRRGYWYF
CDR3 DNA: TGCAGTGCTACCCGAAGGGGTTATTGGTATTTT

V gene: TRBV30
J gene: TRBJ2-5
clone size: few
D gene: .
CDR3 protein: CAWMLYQETQYF
CDR3 DNA: TGTGCCTGGATGCTGTACCAAGAGACCCAGTACTTC

V gene: TRBV12-3/TRBV12-4
J gene: TRBJ2-1
clone size: .
D gene: .
CDR3 protein: CASSSDGAPDEQFF
CDR3 DNA: TGTGCCAGCAGCAGTGACGGGGCTCCGGATGAGCAGTTCTTC

V gene: TRBV6-1
J gene: TRBJ1-1
clone size: few
D gene: TRBD1
CDR3 protein: CASRQGQGMEAFF
CDR3 DNA: TGTGCCAGCAGACAGGGACAGGGGATGGAAGCTTTCTTT

V gene: TRBV5-1
J gene: TRBJ1-2
clone size: few
D gene: .
CDR3 protein: CASSLAPAIYGYTF
CDR3 DNA: TGCGCCAGCAGCTTGGCACCGGCTATCTATGGCTACACCTTC

V gene: TRBV20-1
J gene: TRBJ2-5
clone size: few
D gene: .
CDR3 protein: CSARGVRETQYF
CDR3 DNA: TGCAGTGCTAGAGGAGTGCGGGAGACCCAGTACTTC

V gene: TRBV20-1
J gene: TRBJ2-4
clone size: few
D gene: TRBD2
CDR3 protein: CSAPLAGGAKNIQYF
CDR3 DNA: TGCAGTGCTCCTCTAGCGGGGGGGGCCAAAAACATTCAGTACTTC

V gene: TRBV10-3
J gene: TRBJ2-7
clone size: .
D gene: TRBD2
CDR3 protein: CAISEGLAGNYEQYF
CDR3 DNA: TGTGCCATCAGTGAGGGACTAGCGGGCAACTACGAGCAGTACTTC

V gene: TRBV5-1
J gene: TRBJ2-1
clone size: many
D gene: .
CDR3 protein: CASSLGREQFF
CDR3 DNA: TGCGCCAGCAGCTTGGGACGGGAGCAGTTCTTC

V gene: TRBV5-6
J gene: TRBJ2-1
clone size: many
D gene: TRBD1
CDR3 protein: CASSRGTGSYNEQFF
CDR3 DNA: TGTGCCAGCAGCCGCGGGACAGGGTCCTACAATGAGCAGTTCTTC

V gene: TRBV3-1
J gene: TRBJ2-1
clone size: .
D gene: TRBD2
CDR3 protein: CAFSSPSGKGNYNEQFF
CDR3 DNA: TGTGCCTTCAGTTCCCCAAGCGGGAAGGGCAACTACAATGAGCAGTTCTTC

V gene: TRBV9
J gene: TRBJ2-1
clone size: few
D gene: .
CDR3 protein: CASSVNPFVTSGIYNEQFF
CDR3 DNA: TGTGCCAGCAGCGTAAACCCATTTGTGACGAGCGGCATTTACAATGAGCAGTTCTTC

V gene: TRBV7-6
J gene: TRBJ2-7
clone size: .
D gene: TRBD2
CDR3 protein: CASSALAGGREQYF
CDR3 DNA: TGTGCCAGCAGCGCCCTAGCGGGAGGCCGCGAGCAGTACTTC

V gene: TRBV4-3
J gene: TRBJ2-5
clone size: .
D gene: TRBD2
CDR3 protein: CASSQDRLAGVETQYF
CDR3 DNA: TGCGCCAGCAGCCAAGATCGGCTAGCGGGAGTGGAGACCCAGTACTTC

V gene: TRBV4-3
J gene: TRBJ2-7
clone size: .
D gene: TRBD2
CDR3 protein: CASSQEREITYEQYF
CDR3 DNA: TGCGCCAGCAGCCAAGAGCGGGAGATCACCTACGAGCAGTACTTC

V gene: TRBV29-1
J gene: TRBJ1-1
clone size: .
D gene: .
CDR3 protein: CSVEEGGGHTEAFF
CDR3 DNA: TGCAGCGTTGAGGAGGGTGGCGGGCACACTGAAGCTTTCTTT

V gene: TRBV29-1
J gene: TRBJ2-5
clone size: few
D gene: .
CDR3 protein: CSVLTGMQETQYF
CDR3 DNA: TGCAGCGTCTTGACGGGGATGCAAGAGACCCAGTACTTC

V gene: TRBV5-1
J gene: TRBJ2-7
clone size: .
D gene: .
CDR3 protein: CASSRETLSSYEQYF
CDR3 DNA: TGCGCCAGCAGCCGTGAGACTTTGAGCTCCTACGAGCAGTACTTC

V gene: TRBV7-2
J gene: TRBJ2-1
clone size: few
D gene: .
CDR3 protein: CASSYTFSGYNEQFF
CDR3 DNA: TGTGCCAGCAGCTATACTTTTAGCGGCTACAATGAGCAGTTCTTC

V gene: TRBV6-6
J gene: TRBJ1-6
clone size: .
D gene: .
CDR3 protein: CASQLDGNSPLHF
CDR3 DNA: TGTGCCAGTCAGCTGGACGGTAATTCACCCCTCCACTTT

V gene: TRBV28
J gene: TRBJ1-5
clone size: .
D gene: .
CDR3 protein: CASLRSNQPQHF
CDR3 DNA: TGTGCCAGCTTGCGTAGCAATCAGCCCCAGCATTTT

V gene: TRBV10-3
J gene: TRBJ2-7
clone size: few
D gene: .
CDR3 protein: CAISEGLAPYEQYF
CDR3 DNA: TGTGCCATCAGTGAGGGGCTAGCGCCCTACGAGCAGTACTTC

V gene: TRBV30
J gene: TRBJ2-1
clone size: few
D gene: .
CDR3 protein: CAWSVNEQFF
CDR3 DNA: TGTGCCTGGAGTGTCAATGAGCAGTTCTTC

V gene: TRBV21-1
J gene: TRBJ2-5
clone size: few
D gene: .
CDR3 protein: CASSKYPSGGRNLKETQYF
CDR3 DNA: TGTGCCAGCAGCAAATACCCTAGTGGCGGGAGGAACCTCAAAGAGACCCAGTACTTC

V gene: TRBV9
J gene: TRBJ1-2
clone size: .
D gene: .
CDR3 protein: CASSVEGNYGYTF
CDR3 DNA: TGTGCCAGCAGCGTAGAGGGAAACTATGGCTACACCTTC

V gene: TRBV7-2
J gene: TRBJ1-2
clone size: .
D gene: .
CDR3 protein: CASSLDGRGTYGYTF
CDR3 DNA: TGTGCCAGCAGCTTAGATGGTAGGGGGACCTATGGCTACACCTTC

V gene: TRBV14
J gene: TRBJ2-3
clone size: .
D gene: .
CDR3 protein: CASSQDRQSTDTQYF
CDR3 DNA: TGTGCCAGCAGCCAAGATAGGCAAAGCACAGATACGCAGTATTTT

V gene: TRBV7-9
J gene: TRBJ2-7
clone size: .
D gene: .
CDR3 protein: CASSPGGVETYEQYF
CDR3 DNA: TGTGCCAGCAGTCCAGGAGGGGTAGAGACCTACGAGCAGTACTTC

V gene: TRBV24-1
J gene: TRBJ2-3
clone size: .
D gene: .
CDR3 protein: CATSDLYTQYF
CDR3 DNA: TGTGCCACCAGTGATTTGTATACGCAGTATTTT

V gene: TRBV5-1
J gene: TRBJ2-7
clone size: few
D gene: .
CDR3 protein: CASSLETLYEQYF
CDR3 DNA: TGCGCCAGCAGCTTGGAAACCCTCTACGAGCAGTACTTC

V gene: TRBV2
J gene: TRBJ2-7
clone size: few
D gene: TRBD1
CDR3 protein: CASSEGPLGQHFSYEQYF
CDR3 DNA: TGTGCCAGCAGTGAAGGTCCGTTGGGACAGCATTTCTCCTACGAGCAGTACTTC

V gene: TRBV9
J gene: TRBJ2-5
clone size: few
D gene: TRBD1
CDR3 protein: CASSLEQGEETQYF
CDR3 DNA: TGTGCCAGCAGCCTTGAGCAGGGGGAAGAGACCCAGTACTTC

V gene: TRBV29-1
J gene: TRBJ1-1
clone size: .
D gene: .
CDR3 protein: CSVEDQRVITLLNTEAFF
CDR3 DNA: TGCAGCGTTGAAGATCAAAGGGTCATTACTCTTTTGAACACTGAAGCTTTCTTT

V gene: TRBV24-1
J gene: TRBJ2-2
clone size: few
D gene: TRBD1
CDR3 protein: CATSDGSGTGDVGELFF
CDR3 DNA: TGTGCCACCAGTGATGGGTCCGGGACAGGGGATGTCGGGGAGCTGTTTTTT

V gene: TRBV7-9
J gene: TRBJ2-7
clone size: .
D gene: .
CDR3 protein: CASSAGGSEQYF
CDR3 DNA: TGTGCCAGTTCGGCAGGGGGGAGCGAGCAGTACTTC

V gene: TRBV4-3
J gene: TRBJ1-1
clone size: .
D gene: TRBD1
CDR3 protein: CASSQAGQPEAFF
CDR3 DNA: TGCGCCAGCAGCCAGGCGGGACAGCCTGAAGCTTTCTTT

V gene: TRBV7-2
J gene: TRBJ2-7
clone size: few
D gene: TRBD1
CDR3 protein: CASSFPRRTGVHEQYF
CDR3 DNA: TGTGCCAGCAGTTTCCCCCGGAGGACAGGGGTCCACGAGCAGTACTTC

V gene: TRBV18
J gene: TRBJ2-5
clone size: few
D gene: TRBD2
CDR3 protein: CASSPIMTSQETQYF
CDR3 DNA: TGTGCCAGCTCACCAATAATGACTAGCCAGGAGACCCAGTACTTC

V gene: TRBV5-6
J gene: TRBJ2-7
clone size: .
D gene: .
CDR3 protein: CASSLSAELRRGEQYF
CDR3 DNA: TGTGCCAGCAGCTTGTCGGCAGAACTCCGACGAGGCGAGCAGTACTTC

V gene: TRBV19
J gene: TRBJ2-7
clone size: .
D gene: TRBD2
CDR3 protein: CASRRSAGGEYEQYF
CDR3 DNA: TGTGCCAGTAGACGATCGGCGGGAGGGGAATACGAGCAGTACTTC

V gene: TRBV4-3
J gene: TRBJ2-3
clone size: .
D gene: .
CDR3 protein: CASSQEEGTAQYF
CDR3 DNA: TGCGCCAGCAGCCAAGAGGAGGGTACAGCGCAGTATTTT

V gene: TRBV20-1
J gene: TRBJ2-7
clone size: .
D gene: TRBD2
CDR3 protein: CSAQAPGTSPLEQYF
CDR3 DNA: TGCAGTGCCCAAGCCCCCGGGACTAGCCCTCTCGAGCAGTACTTC

V gene: TRBV7-9
J gene: TRBJ2-5
clone size: .
D gene: .
CDR3 protein: CASSLDRGIETQYF
CDR3 DNA: TGTGCCAGCAGCTTAGATCGGGGAATAGAGACCCAGTACTTC

V gene: TRBV19
J gene: TRBJ1-1
clone size: .
D gene: TRBD1
CDR3 protein: CASRLDRGLGTEAFF
CDR3 DNA: TGTGCCAGTAGATTGGACAGGGGATTGGGCACTGAAGCTTTCTTT

V gene: TRBV30
J gene: TRBJ2-3
clone size: few
D gene: .
CDR3 protein: CAWRKRDSTDTQYF
CDR3 DNA: TGTGCCTGGAGGAAAAGGGACTCCACAGATACGCAGTATTTT